The 20 T cell receptor beta chains below come from one sample, sequenced in a study of T-cell reconstitution after alpha-beta-depleted transplantation in children. It was with unique molecular identifiers that the TCRbeta library was prepared. A single record per CDR3 protein comes from TCRdb applying MiXCR to the PCR reads. The sample includes around 370,000 distinct CDR3 sequences, roughly 17% of them seen just once. The sequencing here drew on PBMCs, mostly from graft donor cells, taken 360 days after TCRalphabeta/CD19-depleted stem cell transplant. All receptors come from a male patient aged 2 to 10 who had a stem cell transplant for acute lymphoblastic leukemia, so the T cells may come from the graft donor.

This clonotype showed up just a few times. This rearrangement joins TRBV12-3 or TRBV12-4 to TRBJ2-3; D remains unclear. V lost 5 bases, J lost 0 bases, and 12 bases lay in between. The CDR3 is 15 amino acids. The DNA for the CDR3 is TGTGCCAGCAGTCTGGGGTTCTCTAGCACAGATACGCAGTATTTT. This translates into CASSLGFSSTDTQYF.

The chain has TRBV27 and TRBJ1-1; 9 nucleotides align to TRBD1. Per germline, CDR1 MNHEY and CDR2 SMNVEV (reference sequence). J was trimmed by 4 bases and V by 5 bases; bases with no gene match: 11. The CDR3 is made up of 16 amino acids. Here the CDR3 DNA reads TGTGCCAGCAGTCTCCGCGCACAGGGGGCGTCCACTGAAGCTTTCTTT. Translation gives CASSLRAQGASTEAFF.

V and J are TRBV7-9 and TRBJ2-3; D is possibly TRBD1 or TRBD2 (5 bases each). CDR3 length: 14 amino acids. Germline values: CDR1 SEHNR, CDR2 FQNEAQ (reference sequence). Trimming left V 0 bases short and J 4 bases short, with 8 bases between. CDR3 sequence: CASSLAVGADTQYF. The CDR3 nucleotides read TGTGCCAGCAGCTTAGCCGTGGGGGCAGATACGCAGTATTTT.

This rearrangement joins TRBV29-1 to TRBJ2-5; 13 bases are shared with TRBD2. The CDR3 covers 16 residues. The trim removed 4 bases at V and 4 bases at J, leaving 9 bases unmatched. Germline assignment: CDR1 SQVTM and CDR2 ANQGSEA. CDR3 bases: TGCAGCGTTGGGGGACTAGCGGGGCCGGGGCGAGAGACCCAGTACTTC. Translation: CSVGGLAGPGRETQYF. Variable domain in full (rest from reference TRBV29-1 and TRBJ2-5): SAVISQKPSRDICQRGTSLTIQCQVDSQVTMMFWYRQQPGQSLTLIATANQGSEATYESGFVIDKFPISRPNLTFSTLTVSNMSPEDSSIYLCSVGGLAGPGRETQYFGPGTRLLVL.

This clonotype was seen at least ten times. The chain joins TRBV12-3 or TRBV12-4 to TRBJ2-7, with 7 bases that match TRBD2. The CDR3 is 16 residues long. V lost 6 bases and J lost 0; bases outside the gene matches: 11. CDR3: CASSLSGTLSSYEQYF. The CDR3 DNA sequence: TGTGCCAGCAGCCTAAGCGGGACTCTTAGCTCCTACGAGCAGTACTTC.

This clonotype was seen only a few times. The chain recombines TRBV6-5 with TRBJ2-2; TRBD1 agrees at 7 bases. Germline V gives CDR1 MNHEY, CDR2 SVGAGI. The CDR3 spans 18 residues. Trimming at V came to 2 bases and at J to 5 bases, leaving 14 bases not matched to a gene. The CDR3 loop is CASSYPDRPSDFTGELFF. CDR3 nucleotides: TGTGCCAGCAGTTACCCGGACAGGCCCTCGGATTTTACCGGGGAGCTGTTTTTT.

This clonotype was observed a handful of times. The chain employs TRBV10-3 and TRBJ2-3, with D uncertain. This CDR3 has 13 amino acids. The ends were cut back, 5 bases at V and 2 bases at J, with 8 bases in the middle. CDR1 and CDR2 from the germline V gene are ENHRY and SYGVKD. The CDR3 loop is CAISPAPTDTQYF. In nucleotides, the CDR3 is TGTGCCATCAGTCCGGCCCCCACAGATACGCAGTATTTT.

V gene TRBV11-1 combines with J gene TRBJ2-7, with 11 bases fitting TRBD2. Trimming removed 5 bases from V and 2 bases from J; junction bases left unmatched: 11. Germline lookup yields CDR1 SGHAT and CDR2 FQDESV (reference sequence). The CDR3 totals 17 residues. CDR3 DNA sequence: TGTGCCAGCAGCAACCCGGGACTAGCGGATTTCACCTACGAGCAGTACTTC. Translating gives CASSNPGLADFTYEQYF.

This clonotype was counted ten times or more. The chain has TRBV10-3 and TRBJ2-7; D perhaps matches TRBD1 (6 bases). V was shortened by 2 bases and J by 1 base, with 9 bases between the two germline ends. The germline gives CDR1 ENHRY, CDR2 SYGVKD. CDR3 length equals 14 residues. The CDR3 nucleotides are TGTGCCATCAGTGAGAGGACAGATTCCTACGAGCAGTACTTC. This translates into CAISERTDSYEQYF.

This clonotype was detected a few times. The V call is TRBV12-3 or TRBV12-4, the J call TRBJ2-2; D ambiguous. V lost 8 bases, J lost 0 bases, and 13 bases lay in between. CDR3 length equals 15 residues. For the CDR3, the DNA is TGTGCCAGCGACCGAGCCTACTCGAACACCGGGGAGCTGTTTTTT. As protein: CASDRAYSNTGELFF.

The chain recombines TRBV5-4 with TRBJ2-1; D not certain. With 1 base removed from V and 8 bases from J, the gap between germline ends came to 13 bases. CDR3 length: 14 amino acids. CDR1 SGHNT and CDR2 YYREEE come from the germline V gene (reference sequence). In DNA, the CDR3 is TGTGCCAGCAGCTTGCACGGCAATGGCTATGAGCAGTTCTTC. Translating it yields CASSLHGNGYEQFF.

This clonotype was counted only a few times. This chain links TRBV20-1 with TRBJ2-7, with 15 bases aligning to TRBD2. Germline CDR1 and CDR2: DFQATT and SNEGSKA (reference sequence). The CDR3 length is 17 residues. V lost 3 bases, J lost 2 bases, and 8 bases stayed unmatched. The CDR3, as DNA: TGCAGTGCTAGCCCCGGACTAGCGGGAGGGGATCCCTACGAGCAGTACTTC. Protein sequence: CSASPGLAGGDPYEQYF.

This clonotype was counted ten times or more. V usage is TRBV29-1 and J usage is TRBJ2-7; D ambiguous. The germline V gene encodes CDR1 SQVTM and CDR2 ANQGSEA. The CDR3 runs to 12 residues. V lost 2 bases and J 2 bases, leaving 7 bases between the germline ends. For the CDR3, the DNA is TGCAGCGTTGAAACCGGAACCTACGAGCAGTACTTC. Residues: CSVETGTYEQYF.

This chain uses TRBV10-3 with TRBJ1-2; the D gene is possibly TRBD1 (5 bases). V lost 6 bases to trimming and J lost 8 bases, with 13 bases between them. The CDR3 loop spans 12 amino acids. The germline V gene encodes CDR1 ENHRY and CDR2 SYGVKD. The CDR3: CAISLLGDGYTF. In nucleotides, the CDR3 is TGTGCCATCAGCCTTCTGGGGGACGGCTACACCTTC.

As regards this clonotype: A read error is likely, as this CDR3 ends without the conserved phenylalanine or tryptophan. The rearrangement joins TRBV5-1 to TRBJ2-1; 9 bases match TRBD2. The CDR3 extends over 18 amino acids. V shed 1 base, J shed 0 bases, and the junction held 8 bases outside the gene matches. CDR1 SGHRS and CDR2 YFSETQ come from the germline V gene. The CDR3 sequence: CASSLPPRLADSYNEQFY. CDR3 in DNA: TGCGCCAGCAGCTTGCCCCCTAGACTAGCGGACTCCTACAATGAGCAGTTCTAC.

The J gene is TRBJ2-3, the V gene TRBV11-1, with 7 bases lining up with TRBD1. The CDR3 extends over 18 amino acids. Germline loops: CDR1 SGHAT, CDR2 FQDESV (reference sequence). Trimming removed 5 bases from V and 0 bases from J; junction bases left unmatched: 14. The CDR3 here is CASSQPLRQGPSTDTQYF. The CDR3 nucleotides are TGTGCCAGCAGCCAACCCCTACGACAGGGACCTAGCACAGATACGCAGTATTTT.

This clonotype appeared many times. The V gene is TRBV2, the J gene TRBJ2-7; perhaps TRBD2 as D (6 bases). The length of the CDR3 is 14 residues. The ends were cut back, 4 bases at V and 0 bases at J, with 10 bases in the middle. Per the germline V gene, CDR1 is SNHLY and CDR2 is FYNNEI. CDR3: CASSGTTGSYEQYF. In nucleotides, the CDR3 is TGTGCCAGCAGTGGGACTACTGGCTCCTACGAGCAGTACTTC.

This clonotype was detected only a few times. The V call is TRBV14, the J call TRBJ2-2, with 10 positions matching TRBD2. This CDR3 is 18 amino acids long. Looked up from germline, CDR1 is SGHDN and CDR2 is FVKESK. The V gene end was trimmed by 1 base and the J gene end by 5 bases; junction bases not matched to a gene: 10. The CDR3 spells CASSQVRAGGPLTGELFF. CDR3 coding DNA: TGTGCCAGCAGCCAAGTACGAGCGGGAGGGCCTCTAACCGGGGAGCTGTTTTTT.

This clonotype showed up just a few times. The chain is built from TRBV7-3 and TRBJ2-3, with D uncertain. The CDR3 covers 13 residues. CDR1 and CDR2 from the germline V gene are SGHTA and FQGTGA. Trimming pared 8 bases from V and 5 bases from J, leaving 14 bases between. This CDR3 reads CASGVGRGDTQYF. As DNA, the CDR3 is TGTGCCAGCGGAGTAGGACGCGGAGATACGCAGTATTTT.

In this sample, this clonotype turned up many times. The gene calls are TRBV7-9 and TRBJ2-5, with D tentatively TRBD1 (5 bases). Germline CDR1 and CDR2: SEHNR and FQNEAQ (reference sequence). The CDR3 has 14 amino acids. V gave up 4 bases and J gave up 6 bases, with 15 bases separating them. The CDR3 DNA reads as TGTGCCAGCAGCTCCCTTGTTCAGGGTCAGACCCAGTACTTC. Translation: CASSSLVQGQTQYF.